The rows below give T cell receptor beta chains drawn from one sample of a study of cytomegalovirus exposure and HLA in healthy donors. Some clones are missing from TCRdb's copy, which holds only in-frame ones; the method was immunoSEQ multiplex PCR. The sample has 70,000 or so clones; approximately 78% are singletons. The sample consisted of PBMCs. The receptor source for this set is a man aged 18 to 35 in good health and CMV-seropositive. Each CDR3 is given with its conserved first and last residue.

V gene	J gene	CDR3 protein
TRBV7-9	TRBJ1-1	CASSLDSMNTEAFF
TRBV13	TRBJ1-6	CASSLRQGNSPLHF
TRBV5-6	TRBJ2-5	CASSYTGGSETQYF
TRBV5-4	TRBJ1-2	CASSFADSYTF
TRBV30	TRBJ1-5	CAWSAGGDQPQHF
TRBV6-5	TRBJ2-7	CASSYRGGPYEQYF
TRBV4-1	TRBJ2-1	CASSQRGASNEQFF
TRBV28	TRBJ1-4	CASSPGQSTNEKLFF
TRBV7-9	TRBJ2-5	CASSSLTDRQETQYF
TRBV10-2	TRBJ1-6	CASSEQNSPLHF
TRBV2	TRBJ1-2	CASSEVRSGYTF
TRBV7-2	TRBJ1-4	CASSLEGSGGGTRLFF
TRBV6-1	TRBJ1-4	CASSVTRGNEKLFF
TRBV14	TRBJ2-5	CASSQEVSREETQYF
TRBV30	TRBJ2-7	CAWSVTGLYEQYF
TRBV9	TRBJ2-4	CASSPPRGEDIQYF
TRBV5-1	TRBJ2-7	CASSRGPKHRDNAYEQYF
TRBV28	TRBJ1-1	CASSLAGTGPMNTEAFF
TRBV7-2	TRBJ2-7	CASSLQGGLDEQYF
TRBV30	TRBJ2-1	CAWSAPTSYNEQFF
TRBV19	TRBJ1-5	CAPPGWDQPQHFGDGTRPPQHF
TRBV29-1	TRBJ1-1	CSVEGQRMNTEAFF
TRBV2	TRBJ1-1	CASSGTGFGAFF
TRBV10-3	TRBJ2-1	CAISDSTSGNEQFF
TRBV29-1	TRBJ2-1	CSAVRTLSYEQFF
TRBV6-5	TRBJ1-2	CASSPGQGVPEYF
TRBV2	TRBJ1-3	CASSLSGNTIYF
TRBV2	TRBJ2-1	CASTLGGAGEQFF
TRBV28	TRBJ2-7	CASSSGQEPCEQYF
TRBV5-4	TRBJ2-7	CASSSDPGGTGIYEQYF
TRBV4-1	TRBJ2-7	CASSQVFSGAGAAYEQYF
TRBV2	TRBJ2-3	CASSEVVTRDTQYF
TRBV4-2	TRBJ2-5	CASSPIRGGLRETQYF
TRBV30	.	CAWDRDNSYEQYF
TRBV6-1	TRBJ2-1	CASSDPGGIYNEQFF
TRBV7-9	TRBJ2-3	CASSPPSGGGVDTQYF
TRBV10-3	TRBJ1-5	CAINDRDGQPQHF
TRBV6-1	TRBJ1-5	CASSTGNDQPQHF
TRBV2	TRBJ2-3	CASRPKRGTTDTQYF
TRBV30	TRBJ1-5	CAWSVSRDTYSNQPQHF